The 18 T cell receptor beta chains in this list originate from one sample, sequenced in a study of radiation and T cells in renal cell carcinoma. Sequencing was performed with immunoSEQ multiplex PCR; in TCRdb, only in-frame clones are kept and a portion is missing. The sample consists of about 130,000 clones, roughly 88% of them appearing once. Noted time point: baseline pretreatment blood. Treatment meaning: 15 Gy SBRT to primary tumor, nephrectomy 4 weeks later. Sequencing was performed on blood, taken from a patient whose treatment included radiotherapy and nephrectomy. These receptors all stem from a woman in her forties or fifties with renal cell carcinoma.

The chain carries TRBV25-1 and TRBJ2-3; 12 positions agree with TRBD2. CDR1 and CDR2 (germline): MGHDK, SYGVNS. CDR3 size: 18 residues. Losses at the gene ends were 3 bases for V and 1 base for J; bases not matched to a gene: 8. The CDR3 protein is CASSDSLRTSGGTDTQYF. The CDR3 nucleotides are TGTGCCAGCAGTGATTCCCTGAGGACTAGCGGGGGCACAGATACGCAGTATTTT. Based on the CDR3 plus reference TRBV25-1 and TRBJ2-3, the full variable domain is EADIYQTPRYLVIGTGKKITLECSQTMGHDKMYWYQQDPGMELHLIHYSYGVNSTEKGDLSSESTVSRIRTEHFPLTLESARPSHTSQYLCASSDSLRTSGGTDTQYFGPGTRLTVL.

V usage is TRBV4-2 and J usage is TRBJ1-4; weak D call: TRBD1 (6 bases). The length of the CDR3 is 16 residues. Trimming removed 2 bases from V and 7 bases from J, with 17 bases in between. CDR1 is LGHNA, CDR2 YNFKEQ, per germline. CDR3 nucleotide sequence: TGTGCCAGCAGCCAACCTTGGGGGGGCGGCGGTGAAAAACTGTTTTTT. Its protein product is CASSQPWGGGGEKLFF.

J is TRBJ1-3 and V is TRBV11-2; a weak D match, TRBD1 (6 bases). The germline V and J ends were trimmed by 1 base and 0 bases, with 7 bases remaining between them. Germline V CDR1 and CDR2: SGHAT, FQNNGV. This CDR3 contains 15 residues. The CDR3 DNA follows: TGTGCCAGCAGCTTAGCAGGGGCCTCTGGAAACACCATATATTTT. This translates into CASSLAGASGNTIYF.

This clone came up a few times. J is TRBJ1-2 and V is TRBV5-4; the match to TRBD1 covers 11 bases. CDR1 SGHNT and CDR2 YYREEE come from the germline V gene (reference sequence). V lost 4 bases and J lost 5; bases outside the gene matches: 7. The CDR3 consists of 15 residues. The CDR3 reads CASSPWTGGTYGYTF. The DNA for the CDR3 is TGTGCCAGCAGCCCCTGGACAGGGGGCACTTATGGCTACACCTTC.

This CDR3 reads CASSLTGINTEAFF. The CDR3 DNA reads as TGTGCCAGCAGCTTGACAGGGATTAACACTGAAGCTTTCTTT. J is TRBJ1-1 and V is TRBV7-3; 7 nucleotides align to TRBD1. CDR1 and CDR2 from the germline V gene are SGHTA and FQGTGA. The CDR3 spans 14 residues. Trimming cost V 3 bases and J 2 bases; bases outside gene matches: 3.

The CDR3, as DNA: TGTGCCAGCAGCCGACAGGGTACTGGAAACACCATATATTTT. Its translation: CASSRQGTGNTIYF. This sequence joins TRBV5-4 and TRBJ1-3, with TRBD1 matching 7 bases. J gave up 2 bases and V 4 bases, and 3 bases lay outside the gene matches. The germline V gene has CDR1 SGHNT and CDR2 YYREEE (reference sequence). This CDR3 is 14 amino acids long.

The chain joins TRBV6-5 to TRBJ1-5; no clear D gene. V was trimmed by 6 bases and J by 0 bases, leaving 12 bases between them. Germline V CDR1 and CDR2: MNHEY, SVGAGI. The CDR3 has 15 amino acids. CDR3 nucleotides: TGTGCCAGCAGACGGGGAGGTTATAGCAATCAGCCCCAGCATTTT. Translation gives CASRRGGYSNQPQHF.

The sample holds one count of this clone. The CDR3, as DNA: TGCGCCAGCATACCCGAACCCCCCCTTGGACAGGGCATGAACACTGAAGCTTTCTTT. Translated, it gives CASIPEPPLGQGMNTEAFF. The chain has TRBV10-1 and TRBJ1-1; 8 nucleotides align to TRBD1. CDR3 length: 19 amino acids. Per the germline V gene, CDR1 is WNHNN and CDR2 is SYGVQD (reference sequence). The junction had 19 bases not matched to a gene; V was cut back by 7 bases and J by 0 bases.

The rearrangement uses TRBV30 and TRBJ2-2; D not certain. The V end was cut by 5 bases, the J end by 5 bases, with 6 bases between. The CDR3 runs 11 residues. Looked up from germline, CDR1 is GTSNPN and CDR2 is SVGIG (reference sequence). The CDR3 loop reads CAWGQTGELFF. Here the CDR3 DNA reads TGTGCCTGGGGCCAGACCGGGGAGCTGTTTTTT.

The V call is TRBV7-9, the J call TRBJ1-5; 7 nucleotides agree with TRBD1. Germline CDR1 SEHNR, CDR2 FQNEAQ (reference sequence). CDR3 size: 16 residues. Trimming took 6 bases from V and 5 from J; bases not matched to a gene: 13. The CDR3 DNA sequence: TGTGCCAGCAGTAACAACAGGGGAGGTTTAGATCAGCCCCAGCATTTT. Protein product: CASSNNRGGLDQPQHF.

J is TRBJ1-2 and V is TRBV29-1; 8 bases map to TRBD1. Germline loops: CDR1 SQVTM, CDR2 ANQGSEA. The V segment lost 3 bases and the J segment 4 bases; nucleotides outside the gene matches: 7. The CDR3 contains 14 residues. CDR3 loop: CSVEWRTGTYGYTF. For the CDR3, the DNA is TGCAGCGTTGAGTGGAGGACAGGGACCTATGGCTACACCTTC.

The chain links TRBV6-1 to TRBJ2-7; tentatively, D is TRBD1 (5 bases). The CDR3 contains 13 residues. Germline CDR1 and CDR2: MNHNS and SASEGT. Trimming pared 4 bases from V and 5 bases from J, leaving 12 bases between. CDR3 sequence (DNA): TGTGCCAGCAGTGGGACACCGTTTGACGAGCAGTACTTC. Translated: CASSGTPFDEQYF.

About this clone: Other DNA sequences in this specimen translate into the identical CDR3. The chain links TRBV5-1 to TRBJ1-5; D is uncertain. The length of the CDR3 is 13 residues. CDR1 and CDR2 (germline): SGHRS, YFSETQ. Trimming left V 0 bases short and J 3 bases short, with 4 bases between. This chain's CDR3 is CASSLDDNQPQHF. For the CDR3, the DNA is TGCGCCAGCAGCTTGGACGACAATCAGCCCCAGCATTTT.

This clone was recorded only once. This sequence joins TRBV2 and TRBJ2-1, with 8 bases aligning to TRBD2. CDR1 and CDR2 from the germline V gene are SNHLY and FYNNEI. V lost 2 bases to trimming and J lost 9 bases; unmatched junction nucleotides: 12. This CDR3 is 16 amino acids long. In DNA, the CDR3 is TGTGCCAGCAGTGAAAGGATAGTGACTAGCGACTTTGAGCAGTTCTTC. Residues: CASSERIVTSDFEQFF.

The gene calls are TRBV7-9 and TRBJ2-2, with D possibly TRBD2 on 6 matching bases. The CDR3 spans 14 residues. V shed 6 bases and J shed 8 bases, with 16 bases lying between them. The V gene's germline CDR1 is SEHNR and CDR2 FQNEAQ (reference sequence). As DNA, the CDR3 is TGTGCCAGCAGACCTACGACTAGGGCTGGGGAGCTGTTTTTT. As protein: CASRPTTRAGELFF.

DNA for the CDR3: TGTGCCAGTAGCCCGGGACAGGGATTCACTGAAGCTTTCTTT. This encodes CASSPGQGFTEAFF. V usage is TRBV19 and J usage is TRBJ1-1; 9 positions agree with TRBD1. This CDR3 region has 14 residues. Trimming cost V 6 bases and J 4 bases; bases outside gene matches: 6. The V gene's germline CDR1 is LNHDA and CDR2 SQIVND (reference sequence).

The chain links TRBV5-1 to TRBJ2-1; 8 positions match TRBD1. V was clipped by 0 bases and J by 8 bases; unmatched bases: 7. The CDR3 is 15 residues long. Germline loops: CDR1 SGHRS, CDR2 YFSETQ. The CDR3 nucleotides read TGCGCCAGCAGCTTGGCGCAGGGGGCAATCGATGAGCAGTTCTTC. Translating gives CASSLAQGAIDEQFF.

This chain joins TRBV18 and TRBJ1-2, with 7 bases aligning to TRBD1. CDR3 length: 14 amino acids. CDR1 and CDR2 (germline): KGHSH, LQKENI. V lost 3 bases to trimming and J lost 3 bases; unmatched junction nucleotides: 4. CDR3 coding DNA: TGTGCCAGCTCACCCGGACAGGATTACTATGGCTACACCTTC. Amino acid sequence: CASSPGQDYYGYTF.